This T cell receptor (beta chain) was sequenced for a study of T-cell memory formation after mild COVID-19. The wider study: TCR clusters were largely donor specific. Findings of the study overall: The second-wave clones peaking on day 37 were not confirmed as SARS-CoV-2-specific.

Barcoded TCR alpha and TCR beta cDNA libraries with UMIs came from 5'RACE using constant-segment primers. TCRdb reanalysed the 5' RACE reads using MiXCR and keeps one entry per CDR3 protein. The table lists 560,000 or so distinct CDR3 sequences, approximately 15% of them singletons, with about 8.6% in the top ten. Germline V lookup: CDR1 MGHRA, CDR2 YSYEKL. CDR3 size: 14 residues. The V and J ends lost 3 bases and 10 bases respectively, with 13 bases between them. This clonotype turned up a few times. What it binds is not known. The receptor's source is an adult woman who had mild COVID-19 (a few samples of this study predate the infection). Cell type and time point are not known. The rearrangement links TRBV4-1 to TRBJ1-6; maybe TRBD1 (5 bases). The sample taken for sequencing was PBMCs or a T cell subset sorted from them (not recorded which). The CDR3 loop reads CASSHLTEGSPLHF. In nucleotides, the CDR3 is TGCGCCAGCAGCCACCTGACAGAGGGGTCACCCCTCCACTTT.